These T cell receptor beta chains were read from a single sample in a study of T cell repertoires in cytomegalovirus infection. Using its own MiXCR run on the reads, TCRdb lists one record per CDR3 protein. The repertoire holds hundreds of thousands of distinct CDR3 sequences, approximately 24% seen once, with less than 10% in the top ten. Sequencing was performed on CD8+ T cells from PBMCs. Receptor source: a human donor in good health (CMV status not recorded). Some clones in this sample may be carry-over from other donors' samples. Both conserved end residues are trimmed from each CDR3. The D gene is left open where the match is weak.

J gene	CDR3 length	D gene	V gene	CDR3 protein
TRBJ1-1	14	.	TRBV6-2/TRBV6-3	ASRPADRTEGTEAF
TRBJ2-1	15	.	TRBV6-1	ASSERVTGSSYNEQF
TRBJ2-1	15	TRBD2	TRBV12-3/TRBV12-4	ASSFPDSGSTYNEQF
TRBJ2-3	14	.	TRBV3-1	ASSQDWGGGTDTQY
TRBJ1-5	14	.	TRBV20-1	SATLPGVDSNQPQH
TRBJ2-7	14	TRBD1	TRBV4-1	ASSQDMAQGVYEQY
TRBJ2-3	16	TRBD2	TRBV4-2	ASSQGSRGGEEPDTQY
TRBJ2-3	14	.	TRBV10-3	AISARLQPGDPNLY
TRBJ1-6	13	TRBD1	TRBV25-1	ASSTPGTGDSPLH
TRBJ2-4	15	.	TRBV6-2/TRBV6-3	ASSYSSQDEGKNIQY
TRBJ2-5	14	TRBD2	TRBV28	ASSLEASGAWETQY
TRBJ2-3	18	TRBD2	TRBV4-2	ASSLPGTSGGTHATDTQY
TRBJ2-1	15	.	TRBV11-2	ASSPHPGLDPYNEQF
TRBJ2-5	13	.	TRBV7-8	ASSLAGWAGETQY
TRBJ1-2	11	.	TRBV19	ASGASDSYGYT
TRBJ2-1	14	TRBD1	TRBV6-2/TRBV6-3	ASSLVRDRLDNEQF
TRBJ1-5	12	.	TRBV25-1	ASSDRGTYQPQH
TRBJ1-2	12	TRBD1	TRBV5-5	ASKRQGKNYGYT